This T cell receptor (beta chain) was identified in a study of blood T cell repertoires in COVID-19. Study-wide context: Acute and convalescent COVID-19 samples came from the United States, Italy and Spain. The analysed material was cDNA or gDNA that came from T cells, B-cell-depleted T cells, or PBMCs.

The CDR3 contains 14 residues. The germline CDR1 and CDR2 sequences are SGHRS and YFSETQ. V lost 0 bases, J lost 4 bases, and 2 bases stayed unmatched. As originally analysed: For nucleated cells, counts were estimated from reference gene primer amplification. Clones were sequenced by immunoSEQ multiplex PCR, and TCRdb holds only the in-frame ones, with some missing. D and trimming come from the DNA, and the V and J calls and clone size come from that table. The profile covers under 300,000 clones, with more than 85% appearing a single time and over 6% taken by the ten largest. This TCR derives from a woman aged 70-85 years with active or convalescent COVID-19. The chain recombines TRBV5-1 with TRBJ2-3, with 7 bases identical to TRBD2. The specimen was peripheral blood. Here the CDR3 reads CASSLGLAADTQYF. The CDR3, as DNA: TGCGCCAGCAGCTTGGGACTAGCAGCAGATACGCAGTATTTT.